These T cell receptor beta chains were read from a single sample in a study of cytomegalovirus exposure and HLA in healthy donors. Method: immunoSEQ multiplex PCR; TCRdb's copy keeps in-frame clones and lacks some. The top ten hold 1.2% to 1.5% of the sample, which has 150,000 to 200,000 clones, around 80% seen once. The sample comprised PBMCs. These receptors were collected from a woman in her twenties or thirties in good health and CMV-seropositive. CDR3s include the opening cysteine and the closing phenylalanine or tryptophan. The order of the fields is J gene, V gene, D gene, clone size, CDR3 protein, CDR3 DNA. A D gene is named only where the DNA matches it firmly. Clone sizes are given selectively: once, few, many, or a class where the clone is expanded.

J: TRBJ2-7; V: TRBV27; D: TRBD1; size: .; CDR3: CASSGTAYEQYF; DNA: TGTGCCAGCTCCGGGACAGCCTACGAGCAGTACTTC
J: TRBJ1-5; V: TRBV30; D: TRBD1; size: .; CDR3: CAWSEGTDNSNQPQHF; DNA: TGTGCCTGGAGTGAAGGGACAGACAATAGCAATCAGCCCCAGCATTTT
J: TRBJ2-2; V: TRBV5-8; D: TRBD2; size: .; CDR3: CASSLASGSSPGELFF; DNA: TGTGCCAGCAGCTTGGCTAGCGGGAGTAGCCCCGGGGAGCTGTTTTTT
J: TRBJ1-2; V: TRBV28; D: .; size: .; CDR3: CASSLAPTGYGYTF; DNA: TGTGCCAGCAGTTTAGCCCCGACAGGTTACGGCTACACCTTC
J: TRBJ2-5; V: TRBV27; D: .; size: .; CDR3: CASSNRWETQYF; DNA: TGTGCCAGCAGCAACAGGTGGGAGACCCAGTACTTC
J: TRBJ2-7; V: TRBV10-3; D: .; size: .; CDR3: CAINRMGTPAYEQYF; DNA: TGTGCCATCAATCGAATGGGGACACCAGCCTACGAGCAGTACTTC
J: TRBJ2-3; V: TRBV18; D: TRBD1; size: .; CDR3: CASSNRQGPTDTQYF; DNA: TGTGCCAGCTCAAACCGACAGGGACCCACAGATACGCAGTATTTT
J: TRBJ1-1; V: TRBV6-1; D: TRBD1; size: .; CDR3: CASSYRGYGTEAFF; DNA: TGTGCCAGCAGCTACAGGGGATACGGAACTGAAGCTTTCTTT
J: TRBJ2-7; V: TRBV18; D: .; size: .; CDR3: CASSHYREEIDEQYF; DNA: TGTGCCAGCTCACACTACCGAGAGGAGATTGACGAGCAGTACTTC
J: TRBJ2-1; V: TRBV5-1; D: .; size: few; CDR3: CASSPSTSMYNEQFF; DNA: TGCGCCAGCAGCCCCTCGACATCAATGTACAATGAGCAGTTCTTC
J: TRBJ2-1; V: TRBV2; D: TRBD2; size: .; CDR3: CASSPLAGGPSEQFF; DNA: TGTGCCAGCAGTCCTCTAGCGGGAGGGCCTTCTGAGCAGTTCTTC
J: TRBJ2-7; V: TRBV6-6; D: TRBD1; size: .; CDR3: CASSTPDRSLYEQYF; DNA: TGTGCCAGCAGCACGCCGGACAGGTCCCTCTACGAGCAGTACTTC